Below, 11 T cell receptor beta chains from the same sample are listed, as sequenced in a study of T cell responses to AZD1222 COVID-19 vaccine. Assay: immunoSEQ multiplex PCR; the TCRdb copy retains only in-frame clones and omits some. The sample shows some 90,000 clones, around 90% of them seen only once. Here the sequenced sample was peripheral blood, taken on day 0 of AZD1222 vaccination. The receptors here all came from an adult in good health.

This chain connects TRBV5-6 to TRBJ2-2; the D call may be TRBD1 or TRBD2 (5 bases each). Trimming took off 0 bases at V and 7 bases at J, with 13 bases between the two ends. Germline V lookup: CDR1 SGHDT, CDR2 YYEEEE. CDR3 size: 15 residues. As DNA, the CDR3 is TGTGCCAGCAGCTTGGGACTAAAAGACAGCGGGGAGCTGTTTTTT. This codes for CASSLGLKDSGELFF.

The chain joins TRBV11-2 to TRBJ2-2; D possibly corresponds to TRBD1 (5 bases). The germline V gene encodes CDR1 SGHAT and CDR2 FQNNGV. The CDR3 totals 15 residues. V gave up 5 bases and J gave up 6 bases, with 16 bases separating them. This CDR3 is CASSQQDTRAGELFF. The CDR3 region has the DNA TGTGCCAGCAGCCAACAGGACACCAGGGCCGGGGAGCTGTTTTTT.

The chain employs TRBV7-8 and TRBJ2-7; the match to TRBD2 covers 8 bases. The CDR3 has 16 amino acids. CDR1 and CDR2 from the germline V gene are SGHVS and FQNEAQ. J gave up 4 bases and V 1 base, and 9 bases lay outside the gene matches. CDR3 sequence: CASSLDGTRKVYEQYF. CDR3 DNA sequence: TGTGCCAGCAGCTTAGACGGGACTAGAAAGGTGTACGAGCAGTACTTC.

J is TRBJ1-1 and V is TRBV15; unclear D gene. The germline V gene encodes CDR1 LNHNV and CDR2 YYDKDF (reference sequence). This CDR3 has 15 amino acids. V was cut by 0 bases and J by 3 bases, with 11 bases left in between. DNA of the CDR3: TGTGCCACCAGCAGAGATTCCCGACGGGACACTGAAGCTTTCTTT. Translation: CATSRDSRRDTEAFF.

The rearrangement links TRBV5-1 to TRBJ2-2; TRBD2 matches at 9 bases. Germline-derived CDR1 and CDR2 are SGHRS and YFSETQ. Trimming removed 1 base from V and 5 bases from J; junction bases left unmatched: 6. This CDR3 comprises 16 residues. CDR3 sequence reads: CASSLRGLAGTGELFF. For the CDR3, the DNA is TGCGCCAGCAGCTTGAGGGGTCTAGCGGGAACCGGGGAGCTGTTTTTT.

V usage is TRBV5-1 and J usage is TRBJ1-3, with D unclear. V lost 0 bases to trimming and J lost 3 bases, with 13 bases between them. Germline V CDR1 and CDR2: SGHRS, YFSETQ. The CDR3 consists of 16 residues. CDR3 nucleotides: TGCGCCAGCAGCTTGGGCCTCTCCACTGATGGAAACACCATATATTTT. This sequence encodes CASSLGLSTDGNTIYF.

The J gene is TRBJ1-1, the V gene TRBV12-3 or TRBV12-4, with D perhaps matching TRBD1 (5 bases). The CDR3 is 13 residues long. Trimming shortened V by 5 bases and J by 0 bases, and 7 bases separated the two germline ends. The CDR3 region has the DNA TGTGCCAGCAGTGGGACCCTGAACACTGAAGCTTTCTTT. Amino acids: CASSGTLNTEAFF.

The V and J genes are TRBV2 and TRBJ1-5; 9 bases fit TRBD1. CDR3 length: 14 amino acids. Per germline, CDR1 SNHLY and CDR2 FYNNEI. V was clipped by 6 bases and J by 7 bases; unmatched bases: 7. The CDR3 bases are TGTGCCAGCAGCTACAGGGGGCTGAGGCAGCCCCAGCATTTT. Amino acids: CASSYRGLRQPQHF.

The chain carries TRBV7-2 and TRBJ2-7; TRBD1 is a possible D gene (5 bases). The germline gives CDR1 SGHTA, CDR2 FQGNSA. This CDR3 is 14 amino acids long. The ends were cut back, 5 bases at V and 1 base at J, with 12 bases in the middle. CDR3 residues: CASSRDSFSYEQYF. CDR3 nucleotide sequence: TGTGCCAGCAGCCGTGACAGTTTTTCCTACGAGCAGTACTTC.

This chain links TRBV27 with TRBJ2-1; D is unclear. CDR1 is MNHEY and CDR2 is SMNVEV in the germline V gene (reference sequence). The CDR3 loop spans 17 amino acids. Trimming removed 5 bases from V and 9 bases from J, with 26 bases in between. CDR3 bases: TGTGCCAGCAGTACCCCCCGAGCCATCGATCTGTTTAGTGAGCAGTTCTTC. It codes for CASSTPRAIDLFSEQFF.

The rearrangement uses TRBV27 and TRBJ2-1; 10 nucleotides agree with TRBD2. V shed 5 bases, J shed 2 bases, and the junction held 9 bases outside the gene matches. The CDR3 runs to 17 residues. Germline V gene sequence: CDR1 MNHEY, CDR2 SMNVEV (reference sequence). Here the CDR3 DNA reads TGTGCCAGCAGTCCGCGGACTAGCGGCCGTCCCTACAATGAGCAGTTCTTC. Translated, it gives CASSPRTSGRPYNEQFF.